This note documents a single T cell receptor beta chain sequence. The method was immunoSEQ multiplex PCR; TCRdb's version includes in-frame clones alone and lacks a portion of them. The sample carries some 100,000 clones, 70% to 85% recorded once. Every patient had mismatch repair deficiency by PCR or immunohistochemistry. TCRs were sequenced from a few patients responding to pembrolizumab. This specimen belongs to a study of PD-1 blockade in mismatch repair-deficient tumors. V lost 5 bases and J lost 4, with 9 bases in between. There are 12 residues in the CDR3. CDR1 MNHNY and CDR2 SVGAGI come from the germline V gene (reference sequence).

This clonotype originated in an adult with mismatch repair-deficient cancer. This material consisted of peripheral blood, taken less than 37 weeks after starting pembrolizumab. The chain uses TRBV6-6 and TRBJ2-7; D may be TRBD1 (6 bases). The CDR3 nucleotides are TGTGCCAGCAGTACAGGGTCGTACGAGCAGTACTTC. It translates to CASSTGSYEQYF.